This T cell receptor (beta chain) was sequenced in a study of T cells in Graves' hyperthyroidism and ophthalmopathy (dated by TCRdb to the late 2010s). About the investigation overall: Peripheral blood samples were taken at the time of initial diagnosis, prior to any treatment. Prospective prediction of ophthalmopathy was tested in an independent validation cohort of approximately 19 hyperthyroidism patients and some 17 patients who later progressed to ophthalmopathy. Thyroid tissue and blood T-cell repertoires from roughly six Graves' hyperthyroidism patients were also compared in the study. The 100 discovery patients were randomly split 7:3 into training and test sets. The paper reports TCR Vbeta CDR3 sequencing of approximately 140 peripheral blood samples: around 41 ophthalmopathy, fewer than 80 hyperthyroidism and around 17 progressor patients. Following sampling, methimazole starting at 30 mg daily was given to hyperthyroidism patients, and high-dose intravenous methylprednisolone was given to ophthalmopathy patients. A discovery cohort of about a hundred patients, about 44 with Graves' ophthalmopathy and 55 to 65 with stable Graves' hyperthyroidism, was used to find distinguishing TCR V-J signatures. The investigation overall reported the following: A 13 V-J signature model separated ophthalmopathy from stable hyperthyroidism, with around 91% sensitivity and roughly 84% specificity in cross-validation and 80%/75% in testing. Sample size was not statistically predetermined, and blinding of investigators to group allocation was not performed. In validation, progression to ophthalmopathy was predicted by the model with 65% to 71% sensitivity and 72.22% specificity, a median of about 6.8 months before onset. Blood samples also contained most of the expanded thyroid clonotypes (frequency above 0.001), which suggests that blood repertoires may reflect thyroid immune responses.

Amplification of TCR beta CDR3 regions was carried out from RNA transcripts. The first round of RT-PCR for the TCR CDR3 was performed with the HTBI primer set and the Qiagen OneStep RT-PCR kit. A second multiplex PCR round built the libraries, followed by size selection and purification. Sequencing of the libraries was done on an Illumina HiSeq2000 using paired-end 100 bp reads. On the study's bioinformatics: SOAPnuke was used to process the raw data, throwing out any read that contained adapters or uncalled bases, had a mean Phred below 15, or lacked an exact constant-primer or identifier match. High-quality paired reads were merged using COPE v1.2.5, and each unique nucleotide sequence was defined as a clonotype. Clonotypes were aligned to IMGT TRBV, TRBD and TRBJ reference segments using MiTCR v1.1. The analysis was restricted to V-J combinations with a frequency above 0.0001, which together covered 99.2% of the repertoires. A TCS score was defined as the ratio of F50 (clonal expansion) to E x V (chaos), with BLOSUM62-based TCRdist applied between CDR3 peptides within each V-J. Welch's t-statistics and random forest reduced 500 to 650 V-J features to 10 to 15, which were used in a naive Bayes classifier (R e1071). TCRdb ran its own pipeline on the public reads, namely fastp trimming at Q25 and MiXCR clone calling, and kept in-frame beta chains. Each CDR3 protein gets just one entry, which takes the most common genes and DNA from the rows behind it. Here the V and J calls rest on TCRdb's processing, not on the authors' analysis. Present in this sample are roughly 180,000 distinct CDR3 sequences, about 9.4% of which were seen just once. Of the sample, around 20% is held by the ten largest clones.

CDR1 and CDR2 are read off the germline V gene as SNHLY and FYNNEI. From the cysteine up to the phenylalanine, the CDR3 has a length of 14 residues. The hyperthyroidism patients were between 18 and 65 years old and newly diagnosed, with a disease duration of less than 2 months. Any patient with an uncontrolled infection, another autoimmune disease, pregnancy or lactation was excluded. Diagnoses were based on clinical symptoms, serum thyroxine and TRAb, thyroid ultrasound and orbital computed tomography. Blood from progressor patients was drawn when they were first diagnosed with hyperthyroidism, before any ophthalmopathy symptoms appeared. Ficoll-Paque density gradient centrifugation was used to isolate PBMCs from about 10 ml of fresh peripheral blood. Progressor patients were first diagnosed with Graves' hyperthyroidism and then developed ophthalmopathy during follow-up. Total RNA was extracted using Trizol reagent, and RNA quality was assessed on an Agilent 2100 Bioanalyzer.

Comment on this clonotype: What this receptor recognizes is not known. This may arise from a read error, as a much more abundant clone is one base away. The DNA is omitted, as the CDR3 cannot be located on it reliably, and the CDR3 follows TCRdb's listing.

Material for sequencing was blood. The chain joins TRBV2 to TRBJ2-1; TRBD1 was called by the table and not checked on the DNA. The TCR sequence derives from a woman aged 18-29 years with Graves' hyperthyroidism that later progressed to Graves' ophthalmopathy. The CDR3 is CASKWAPGNNEQLF.